This entry describes one T cell receptor beta chain. Antigen: not known. The data derive from a study of cytomegalovirus exposure and HLA in healthy donors. Study details: A subsequent analysis stated that the 90 to 150 validation repertoires were run on the same platform as the approximately 700 first-cohort repertoires. General study points: Rarity marked most TCR sequences, yet some public TCRs occurred in many donors. Reportedly, cytomegalovirus status was diagnosed with high sensitivity and specificity.

Sequencing was performed with immunoSEQ multiplex PCR; in TCRdb, only in-frame clones are kept and a portion is missing. The sample contains tens of thousands of clones, 80% to 90% of which appear only once. Per germline, CDR1 SGDLS and CDR2 YYNGEE. This CDR3 has 16 residues. With V trimmed by 2 bases and J by 2 bases, 10 bases remained unmatched. Sequencing was carried out using PBMCs. The source of this sequence is a woman between 18 and 30 years old in good health and CMV-seronegative. The chain carries TRBV9 and TRBJ2-7; 7 bases match TRBD1. Here the CDR3 reads CASSVRQGAIPYEQYF. CDR3 coding DNA: TGTGCCAGCAGCGTTCGACAGGGCGCGATTCCCTACGAGCAGTACTTC.